These 20 T cell receptor beta chains were all obtained from the same sample, sequenced in a study of naive and memory T cell subsets. Broader study findings: Naive repertoires, especially CD8, held a few larger clonotypes, possibly memory cells re-expressing CD45RA.

For these receptors, no antigen is known. Both TRBC1 and TRBC2 were covered by a beta constant-region primer of two equimolar oligonucleotides. Ligated cDNA was amplified by four rounds of PCR with nested alpha and beta constant-region primers and SP2. One entry per CDR3 protein, called by TCRdb with MiXCR from the UMI-ligation and nested PCR reads. The profile shows about 150,000 distinct CDR3 sequences, approximately 22% of them singletons. Sequencing input: naive CD4+ T cells from blood. The source is a human donor in good health.

At least ten counts were recorded for this clonotype. J is TRBJ1-2 and V is TRBV20-1; no clear D. V was trimmed by 0 bases and J by 1 base, leaving 3 bases between them. The CDR3 runs 12 residues. Germline V gene sequence: CDR1 DFQATT, CDR2 SNEGSKA (reference sequence). This CDR3 reads CSARDINYGYTF. The DNA of the CDR3 is TGCAGTGCTAGAGACATTAACTATGGCTACACCTTC.

This clonotype has at least ten counts. The rearrangement uses TRBV7-2 and TRBJ2-3, with TRBD2 matching over 12 bases. The trim removed 6 bases at V and 4 bases at J, leaving 8 bases unmatched. The CDR3 loop spans 16 amino acids. Germline V gene data show CDR1 as SGHTA and CDR2 as FQGNSA. This chain's CDR3 is CASRMWLAGGADTQYF. In DNA, the CDR3 is TGTGCCAGCAGGATGTGGCTAGCGGGAGGGGCAGATACGCAGTATTTT.

This clonotype showed up just a few times. The chain uses TRBV7-9 and TRBJ2-3; no definite D call. The CDR3 loop spans 14 amino acids. Trimming pared 4 bases from V and 6 bases from J, leaving 14 bases between. Germline CDR1 and CDR2: SEHNR and FQNEAQ (reference sequence). For the CDR3, the DNA is TGTGCCAGCAGCTGGGGATTGAGTGCGGATACGCAGTATTTT. Protein sequence: CASSWGLSADTQYF.

This clonotype was picked up a small number of times. The chain employs TRBV7-2 and TRBJ2-2, with D possibly being TRBD1 or TRBD2 (5 bases each). Trimming cost V 3 bases and J 0 bases, with 11 bases left between them. CDR3 size: 16 residues. Germline V lookup: CDR1 SGHTA, CDR2 FQGNSA. The CDR3 region has the DNA TGTGCCAGCAGCTTCCTTCGGGGCGCGAACACCGGGGAGCTGTTTTTT. This gives the protein CASSFLRGANTGELFF.

This clonotype has a handful of counts. The chain joins TRBV7-3 to TRBJ1-6; 11 bases fit TRBD1. Germline V gene lookup returns CDR1 SGHTA and CDR2 FQGTGA. The junction had 4 bases not matched to a gene; V was cut back by 5 bases and J by 10 bases. CDR3 size: 14 residues. The DNA of the CDR3 is TGTGCCAGCAGCGAGGGACAGGGGGGATCACCCCTCCACTTT. Protein: CASSEGQGGSPLHF.

This clonotype appeared a single time. One junction end disagrees with the germline gene, perhaps due to a read error. The rearrangement links TRBV12-3 or TRBV12-4 to TRBJ2-7; 7 positions agree with TRBD2. The CDR3 consists of 13 residues. The CDR3 region is CACSFLGPGEGYF. The DNA of the CDR3 is TGTGCCTGCAGTTTTTTGGGACCCGGGGAGGGGTACTTC.

This clonotype was found many times. The gene calls are TRBV12-5 and TRBJ2-3; D call uncertain. CDR3 length equals 13 residues. Germline V gene sequence: CDR1 LGHNT, CDR2 FRNRAP. V shed 2 bases and J shed 10 bases, with 13 bases lying between them. CDR3: CASGLNSYFSQYF. The CDR3 nucleotides read TGTGCTAGTGGTTTGAACAGTTATTTTTCGCAGTATTTT.

The V and J genes are TRBV14 and TRBJ2-5; tentatively, D is TRBD1 (6 bases). With 4 bases removed from V and 5 bases from J, the gap between germline ends came to 14 bases. Per germline, CDR1 SGHDN and CDR2 FVKESK. The CDR3 length is 14 residues. CDR3 DNA sequence: TGTGCCAGCAGCCCTTACAGGGAATCGGAGACCCAGTACTTC. Protein: CASSPYRESETQYF.

Many counts were recorded for this clonotype. This rearrangement joins TRBV7-2 to TRBJ2-1; the D is unclear. Germline V gene sequence: CDR1 SGHTA, CDR2 FQGNSA. The germline V and J ends were trimmed by 3 bases and 3 bases, with 0 bases remaining between them. CDR3 size: 11 residues. The CDR3 bases are TGTGCCAGCAGCTTCTACAATGAGCAGTTCTTC. This encodes CASSFYNEQFF.

This chain connects TRBV18 to TRBJ2-4, with TRBD1 matching over 7 bases. Germline trimming cut 3 bases from V and 9 bases from J; bases unmatched to any gene: 14. CDR3 size: 16 residues. Germline CDR1 KGHSH, CDR2 LQKENI. CDR3 in amino acids: CASSPYTGDTLSIQYF. Here the CDR3 DNA reads TGTGCCAGCTCACCCTATACAGGGGACACCCTCTCCATTCAGTACTTC. Combining the CDR3 with reference TRBV18 and TRBJ2-4 gives the whole variable domain NAGVMQNPRHLVRRRGQEARLRCSPMKGHSHVYWYRQLPEEGLKFMVYLQKENIIDESGMPKERFSAEFPKEGPSILRIQQVVRGDSAAYFCASSPYTGDTLSIQYFGAGTRLSVL.

The rearrangement links TRBV14 to TRBJ2-5, with D hard to call. Germline V lookup: CDR1 SGHDN, CDR2 FVKESK. Trimming removed 0 bases from V and 2 bases from J, with 16 bases in between. CDR3 length equals 17 residues. Here the CDR3 reads CASSQEIRNRNQETQYF. The CDR3 nucleotides are TGTGCCAGCAGCCAAGAAATCCGGAACCGTAATCAAGAGACCCAGTACTTC. The complete variable domain, with remaining parts taken from reference TRBV14 and TRBJ2-5, reads EAGVTQFPSHSVIEKGQTVTLRCDPISGHDNLYWYRRVMGKEIKFLLHFVKESKQDESGMPNNRFLAERTGGTYSTLKVQPAELEDSGVYFCASSQEIRNRNQETQYFGPGTRLLVL.

Many counts were recorded for this clonotype. The gene calls are TRBV2 and TRBJ2-1; tentative D call: TRBD1 (6 bases). This CDR3 has 14 residues. Germline-derived CDR1 and CDR2 are SNHLY and FYNNEI. V lost 4 bases to trimming and J lost 4 bases, with 11 bases between them. CDR3: CASSGQGMYNEQFF. In DNA, the CDR3 is TGTGCCAGCAGTGGTCAGGGGATGTACAATGAGCAGTTCTTC.

The chain couples TRBV5-1 to TRBJ2-1; TRBD2 matches at 12 bases. V shed 3 bases and J 5 bases; nucleotides not matched to a gene: 9. Germline CDR1 SGHRS, CDR2 YFSETQ. This CDR3 contains 17 residues. Written as DNA, the CDR3 is TGCGCCAGCAGCTCGGCGACTAGCGGGAGAGGTCACAATGAGCAGTTCTTC. Its protein is CASSSATSGRGHNEQFF.

A few counts support this clonotype. The V and J genes are TRBV6-6 and TRBJ2-1; TRBD1 is a possible D gene (5 bases). Germline V gene data show CDR1 as MNHNY and CDR2 as SVGAGI (reference sequence). Between the trimmed V and J ends, which lost 5 bases and 0 bases, there was a span of 17 bases. The CDR3 has 17 residues. The CDR3 reads CASSTEDSPSSYNEQFF. In DNA, the CDR3 is TGTGCCAGCAGTACGGAAGACAGCCCCAGCTCCTACAATGAGCAGTTCTTC.

This chain connects TRBV12-3 or TRBV12-4 to TRBJ2-1, with 11 nucleotides matching TRBD2. This CDR3 region has 13 residues. The V segment lost 8 bases and the J segment 7 bases; nucleotides outside the gene matches: 4. The CDR3 loop is CASRVAGGNEQFF. CDR3 nucleotide sequence: TGTGCCAGCCGGGTAGCGGGAGGGAATGAGCAGTTCTTC.

The chain couples TRBV27 to TRBJ2-5; 14 bases line up with TRBD2. CDR3 length: 17 residues. Per the germline V gene, CDR1 is MNHEY and CDR2 is SMNVEV (reference sequence). The V segment lost 5 bases and the J segment 4 bases; nucleotides outside the gene matches: 9. CDR3 DNA: TGTGCCAGCAGTCTTGGGACTAGCGGGAGTATCCGAGAGACCCAGTACTTC. Translating gives CASSLGTSGSIRETQYF.

Here the CDR3 DNA reads TGTGCCAGCCGGCTGGGAACTGAAGCTTTCTTT. It codes for CASRLGTEAFF. This chain connects TRBV6-2 or TRBV6-3 to TRBJ1-1; D remains unclear. Germline V CDR1 and CDR2: MNHEY, SVGEGT. CDR3 length: 11 amino acids. V dropped 8 bases and J dropped 5 bases, with 9 bases sitting between them.

The chain couples TRBV28 to TRBJ2-1; the match to TRBD2 covers 10 bases. The CDR3 consists of 15 residues. V was clipped by 2 bases and J by 6 bases; unmatched bases: 4. Germline-derived CDR1 and CDR2 are MDHEN and SYDVKM. Written as DNA, the CDR3 is TGTGCCAGCAGTTTACTAGCGGGAGCTAGCAATGAGCAGTTCTTC. Amino acids: CASSLLAGASNEQFF.

This chain joins TRBV5-1 and TRBJ2-7; no clear D. Germline CDR1 SGHRS, CDR2 YFSETQ. The germline V and J ends were trimmed by 4 bases and 1 base, with 12 bases remaining between them. There are 14 residues in the CDR3. The CDR3 sequence: CASSQIDGSYEQYF. The CDR3 DNA sequence: TGCGCCAGCAGCCAGATAGACGGTTCCTACGAGCAGTACTTC.

This clonotype was recorded a few times. One junction end does not reproduce the germline sequence, and a read error may be involved. The chain has TRBV5-6 and TRBJ2-1, with 7 bases lining up with TRBD2. There are 12 residues in the CDR3. Germline loops: CDR1 SGHDT, CDR2 YYEEEE. The CDR3 loop reads CASSLASGTWVF. As DNA, the CDR3 is TGTGCCAGCAGCTTGGCCAGCGGGACTTGGGTCTTC.